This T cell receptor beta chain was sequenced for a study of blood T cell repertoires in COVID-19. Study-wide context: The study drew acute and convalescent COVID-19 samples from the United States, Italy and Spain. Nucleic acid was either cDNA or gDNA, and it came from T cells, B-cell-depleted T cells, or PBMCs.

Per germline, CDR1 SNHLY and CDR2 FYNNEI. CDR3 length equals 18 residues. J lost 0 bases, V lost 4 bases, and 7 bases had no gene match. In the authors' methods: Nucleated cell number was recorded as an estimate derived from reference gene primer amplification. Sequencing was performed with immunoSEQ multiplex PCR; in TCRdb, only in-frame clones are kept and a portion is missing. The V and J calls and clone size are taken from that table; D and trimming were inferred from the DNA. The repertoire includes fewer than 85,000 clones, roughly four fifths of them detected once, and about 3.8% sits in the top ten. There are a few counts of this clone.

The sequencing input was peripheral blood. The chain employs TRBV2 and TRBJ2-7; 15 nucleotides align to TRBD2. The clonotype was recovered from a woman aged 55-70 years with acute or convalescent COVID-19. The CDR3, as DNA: TGTGCCAGCAGTGCCCCGGGACTAGCGGGAGGCAGCTCCTACGAGCAGTACTTC. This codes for CASSAPGLAGGSSYEQYF.